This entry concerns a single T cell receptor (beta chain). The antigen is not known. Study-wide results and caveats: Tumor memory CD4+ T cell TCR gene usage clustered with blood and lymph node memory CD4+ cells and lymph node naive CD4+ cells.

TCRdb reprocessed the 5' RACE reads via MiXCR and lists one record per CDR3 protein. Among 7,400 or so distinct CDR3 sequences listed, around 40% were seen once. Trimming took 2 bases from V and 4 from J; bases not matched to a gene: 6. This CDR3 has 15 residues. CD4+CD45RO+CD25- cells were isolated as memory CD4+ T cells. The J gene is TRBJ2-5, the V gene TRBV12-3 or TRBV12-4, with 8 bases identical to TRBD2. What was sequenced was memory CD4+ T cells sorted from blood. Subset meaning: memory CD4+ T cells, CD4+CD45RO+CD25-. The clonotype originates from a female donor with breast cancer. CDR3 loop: CASSLMGGGRETQYF. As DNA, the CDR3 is TGTGCCAGCAGTTTAATGGGCGGGGGGAGAGAGACCCAGTACTTC.